This T cell receptor beta chain appears in the sequencing data of a study of Graves' ophthalmopathy and Graves' hyperthyroidism. There are many counts of this clonotype. CDR3 regions of TCR beta were amplified from RNA transcripts. The authors performed first-round RT-PCR with HTBI primers and then a second-round multiplex PCR. One entry per CDR3 protein results from TCRdb running MiXCR on the multiplex PCR reads. The repertoire holds more than 300,000 distinct CDR3 sequences, with about 15% as singletons. This CDR3 has 13 amino acids. The germline gives CDR1 LNHNV, CDR2 YYDKDF (reference sequence). Trimming stripped 8 bases from V and 1 base from J, with 11 bases between.

Sequenced sample: peripheral blood. This TCR was recovered from an adult woman with stable Graves' hyperthyroidism. This chain joins TRBV15 and TRBJ1-1; tentatively, D is TRBD1 (6 bases). The CDR3, as DNA: TGTGCCACCGCGAGACAGGCGAACACTGAAGCTTTCTTT. Translated: CATARQANTEAFF.